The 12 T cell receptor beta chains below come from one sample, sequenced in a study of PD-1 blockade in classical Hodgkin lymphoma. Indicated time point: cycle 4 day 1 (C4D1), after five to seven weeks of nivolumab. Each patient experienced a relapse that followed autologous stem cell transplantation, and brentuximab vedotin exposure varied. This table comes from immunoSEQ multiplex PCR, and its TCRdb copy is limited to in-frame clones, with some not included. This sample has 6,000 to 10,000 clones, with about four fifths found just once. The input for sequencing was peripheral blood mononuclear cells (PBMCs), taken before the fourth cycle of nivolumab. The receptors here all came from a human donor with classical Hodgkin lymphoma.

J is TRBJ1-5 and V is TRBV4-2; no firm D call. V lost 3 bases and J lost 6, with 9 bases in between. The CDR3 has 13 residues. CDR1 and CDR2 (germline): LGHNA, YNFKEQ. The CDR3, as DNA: TGTGCCAGCAGCCAGAATGTACGTCAGCCCCAGCATTTT. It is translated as CASSQNVRQPQHF.

The CDR3 DNA is TGTGCCAGTAGTATAGGGGCGGGAATCCTCAACGAGCAGTACTTC. This sequence encodes CASSIGAGILNEQYF. The chain links TRBV19 to TRBJ2-7, with a possible D match to TRBD2 (6 bases). V shed 1 base and J shed 5 bases, with 15 bases lying between them. This CDR3 region has 15 residues. Germline V gene data show CDR1 as LNHDA and CDR2 as SQIVND (reference sequence). The full variable domain, in which reference TRBV19 and TRBJ2-7 provide the parts outside the CDR3, is DGGITQSPKYLFRKEGQNVTLSCEQNLNHDAMYWYRQDPGQGLRLIYYSQIVNDFQKGDIAEGYSVSREKKESFPLTVTSAQKNPTAFYLCASSIGAGILNEQYFGPGTRLTVT.

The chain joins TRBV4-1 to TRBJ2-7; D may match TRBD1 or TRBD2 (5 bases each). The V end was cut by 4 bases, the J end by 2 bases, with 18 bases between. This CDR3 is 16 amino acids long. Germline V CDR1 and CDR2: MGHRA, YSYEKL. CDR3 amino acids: CASSLLERTPTYEQYF. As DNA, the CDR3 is TGCGCCAGCAGCCTCCTTGAGCGGACACCTACCTACGAGCAGTACTTC.

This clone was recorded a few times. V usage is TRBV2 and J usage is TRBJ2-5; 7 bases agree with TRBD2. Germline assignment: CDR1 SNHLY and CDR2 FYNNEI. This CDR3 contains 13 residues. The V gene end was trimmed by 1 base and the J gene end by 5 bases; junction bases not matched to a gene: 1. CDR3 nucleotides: TGTGCCAGCAGTGAAGAGGGAGGGGAGACCCAGTACTTC. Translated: CASSEEGGETQYF.

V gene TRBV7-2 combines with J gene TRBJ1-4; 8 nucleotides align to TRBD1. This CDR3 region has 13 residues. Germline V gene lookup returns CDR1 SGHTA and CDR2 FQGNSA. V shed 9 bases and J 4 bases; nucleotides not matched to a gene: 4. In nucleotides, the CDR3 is TGTGCCAGTACGACAGGGGATAATGAAAAACTGTTTTTT. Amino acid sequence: CASTTGDNEKLFF.

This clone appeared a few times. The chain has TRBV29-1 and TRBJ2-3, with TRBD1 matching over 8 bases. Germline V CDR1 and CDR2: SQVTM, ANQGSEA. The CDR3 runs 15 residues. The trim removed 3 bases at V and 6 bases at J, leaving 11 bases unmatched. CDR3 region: CSVDGQGLTSDTQYF. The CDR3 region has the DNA TGCAGCGTTGACGGACAGGGCCTCACATCGGATACGCAGTATTTT.

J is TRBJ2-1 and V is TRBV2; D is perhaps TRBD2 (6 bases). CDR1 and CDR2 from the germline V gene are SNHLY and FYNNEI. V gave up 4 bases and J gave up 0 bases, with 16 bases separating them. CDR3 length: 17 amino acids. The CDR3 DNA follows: TGTGCCAGCAGTGGGTCCGTAGCGGCGAGCTCCTACAATGAGCAGTTCTTC. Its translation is CASSGSVAASSYNEQFF.

CDR3 bases: TGTGCCAGCAGCGTCCGGACAGGAAAACTGTTTTTT. It codes for CASSVRTGKLFF. V usage is TRBV13 and J usage is TRBJ1-4, with 7 nucleotides matching TRBD1. Per germline, CDR1 PRHDT and CDR2 FYEKMQ (reference sequence). This CDR3 has 12 amino acids. V shed 5 bases, J shed 10 bases, and the junction held 4 bases outside the gene matches.

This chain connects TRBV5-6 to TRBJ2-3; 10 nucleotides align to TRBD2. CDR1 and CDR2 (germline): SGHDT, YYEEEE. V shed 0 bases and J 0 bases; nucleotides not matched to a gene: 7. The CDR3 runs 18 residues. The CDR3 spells CASSLDSGGPWSTDTQYF. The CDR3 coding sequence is TGTGCCAGCAGCTTGGATAGCGGGGGGCCTTGGAGCACAGATACGCAGTATTTT.

The CDR3 sequence: CASSLYDNEQFF. The CDR3 DNA follows: TGTGCCAGCAGTTTATATGACAATGAGCAGTTCTTC. The rearrangement links TRBV28 to TRBJ2-1; no definite D call. In germline, CDR1 is MDHEN, CDR2 SYDVKM. This CDR3 has 12 amino acids. Trimming pared 1 base from V and 5 bases from J, leaving 3 bases between. Based on the CDR3 plus reference TRBV28 and TRBJ2-1, the full variable domain is DVKVTQSSRYLVKRTGEKVFLECVQDMDHENMFWYRQDPGLGLRLIYFSYDVKMKEKGDIPEGYSVSREKKERFSLILESASTNQTSMYLCASSLYDNEQFFGPGTRLTVL.

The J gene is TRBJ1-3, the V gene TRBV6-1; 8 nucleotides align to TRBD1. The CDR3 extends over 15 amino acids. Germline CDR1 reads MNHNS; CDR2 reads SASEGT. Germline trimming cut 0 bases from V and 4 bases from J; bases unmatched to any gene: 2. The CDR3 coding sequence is TGTGCCAGCAGTGAAGCCAGGGGGCTCGGAAACACCATATATTTT. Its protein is CASSEARGLGNTIYF.

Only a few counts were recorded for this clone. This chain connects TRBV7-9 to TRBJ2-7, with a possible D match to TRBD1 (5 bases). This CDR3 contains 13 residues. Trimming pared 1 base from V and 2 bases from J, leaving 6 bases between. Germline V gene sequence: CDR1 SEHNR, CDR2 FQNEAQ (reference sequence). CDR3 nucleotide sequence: TGTGCCAGCAGCTTAGGGACACCCTACGAGCAGTACTTC. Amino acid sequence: CASSLGTPYEQYF.